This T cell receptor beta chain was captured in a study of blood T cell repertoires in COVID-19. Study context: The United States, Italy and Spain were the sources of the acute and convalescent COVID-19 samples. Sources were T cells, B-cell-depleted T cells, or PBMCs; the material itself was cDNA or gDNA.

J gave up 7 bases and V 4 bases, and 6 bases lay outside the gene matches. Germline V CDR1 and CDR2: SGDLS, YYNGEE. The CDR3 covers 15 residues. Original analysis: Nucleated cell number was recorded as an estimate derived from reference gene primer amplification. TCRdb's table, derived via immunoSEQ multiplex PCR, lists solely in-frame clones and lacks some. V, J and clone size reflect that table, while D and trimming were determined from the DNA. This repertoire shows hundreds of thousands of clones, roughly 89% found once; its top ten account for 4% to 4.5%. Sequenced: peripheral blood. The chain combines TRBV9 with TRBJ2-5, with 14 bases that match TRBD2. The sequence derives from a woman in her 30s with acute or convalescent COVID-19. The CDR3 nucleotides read TGTGCCAGCAGCCAGGGACTAGCGGGGGCCTGGACCCAGTACTTC. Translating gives CASSQGLAGAWTQYF.